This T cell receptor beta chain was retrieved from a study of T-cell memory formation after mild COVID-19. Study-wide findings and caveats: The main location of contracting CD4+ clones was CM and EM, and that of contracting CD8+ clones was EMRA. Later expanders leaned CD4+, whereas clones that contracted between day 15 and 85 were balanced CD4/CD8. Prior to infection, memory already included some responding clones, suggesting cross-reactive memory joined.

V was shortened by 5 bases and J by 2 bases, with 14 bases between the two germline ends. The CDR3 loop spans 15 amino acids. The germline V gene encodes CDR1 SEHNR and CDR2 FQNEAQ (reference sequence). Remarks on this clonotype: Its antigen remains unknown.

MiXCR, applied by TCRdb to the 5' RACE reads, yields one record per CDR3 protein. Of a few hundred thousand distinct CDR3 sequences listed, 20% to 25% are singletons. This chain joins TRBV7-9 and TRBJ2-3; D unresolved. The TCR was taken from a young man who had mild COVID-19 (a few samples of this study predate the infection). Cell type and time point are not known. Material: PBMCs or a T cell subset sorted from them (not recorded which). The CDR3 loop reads CASSPKDLNTDTQYF. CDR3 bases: TGTGCCAGCAGCCCCAAGGACCTTAACACAGATACGCAGTATTTT.